What follows are 5 T cell receptor beta chains derived from one specimen sequenced in a study of T cell repertoires in cytomegalovirus infection (dated by TCRdb to about 2019). Sequencing relied on an Illumina HiSeq 1500. The public reads were quality trimmed at Q25 with fastp and then assembled into clones with MiXCR by TCRdb, keeping productive beta chains. Rows matching on CDR3 protein sequence are summarized as one entry with the most common DNA and genes. A total of approximately 750,000 distinct CDR3 sequences appear in this sample, about 40% of them only once. Of the sample, around 2.8% falls within the top ten clones. Sequencing was performed on PBMCs. These receptors were taken from a human donor in good health (CMV status not recorded). Some clones in this sample may be carry-over from other donors' samples.

CDR3 DNA: TGTGCCAGCGTACTGGACGGTAACTATGGCTACACCTTC. This sequence encodes CASVLDGNYGYTF. The chain employs TRBV2 and TRBJ1-2; no reliable D call. CDR1 and CDR2 from the germline V gene are SNHLY and FYNNEI. The length of the CDR3 is 13 residues. V was pared by 8 bases and J by 1 base, with 11 bases between. Looking up the rest from reference TRBV2 and TRBJ1-2 gives the full variable domain: EPEVTQTPSHQVTQMGQEVILRCVPISNHLYFYWYRQILGQKVEFLVSFYNNEISEKSEIFDDQFSVERPDGSNFTLKIRSTKLEDSAMYFCASVLDGNYGYTFGSGTRLTVV.

The chain joins TRBV20-1 to TRBJ2-5; 7 bases match TRBD1. The CDR3 totals 12 residues. Germline loops: CDR1 DFQATT, CDR2 SNEGSKA (reference sequence). V dropped 7 bases and J dropped 3; count of bases not matched to a gene: 5. The chain's CDR3 is CSVGTAEETQYF. The CDR3 nucleotides read TGCAGTGTCGGGACAGCTGAAGAGACCCAGTACTTC.

This clonotype was detected a few times. The rearrangement uses TRBV20-1 and TRBJ1-1; no clear D. This CDR3 is 14 amino acids long. V dropped 1 base and J dropped 0 bases, with 9 bases sitting between them. Germline V gene sequence: CDR1 DFQATT, CDR2 SNEGSKA (reference sequence). CDR3 in DNA: TGCAGTGCTAGAGGGCATTCCATGAACACTGAAGCTTTCTTT. This encodes CSARGHSMNTEAFF.

This clonotype was counted a few times. This sequence joins TRBV11-2 and TRBJ2-4; 7 bases agree with TRBD1. In germline, CDR1 is SGHAT, CDR2 FQNNGV. V lost 5 bases, J lost 6 bases, and 7 bases stayed unmatched. The CDR3 length is 14 residues. CDR3 sequence (DNA): TGTGCCAGCAGCCCGACTGGGACAGCAAACATTCAGTACTTC. Residues: CASSPTGTANIQYF. Looking up the rest from reference TRBV11-2 and TRBJ2-4 gives the full variable domain: EAGVAQSPRYKIIEKRQSVAFWCNPISGHATLYWYQQILGQGPKLLIQFQNNGVVDDSQLPKDRFSAERLKGVDSTLKIQPAKLEDSAVYLCASSPTGTANIQYFGAGTRLSVL.

This clonotype has a handful of counts. The chain uses TRBV7-8 and TRBJ1-2; 8 nucleotides align to TRBD1. V lost 3 bases to trimming and J lost 0 bases; unmatched junction nucleotides: 6. CDR1 is SGHVS and CDR2 is FQNEAQ in the germline V gene. This CDR3 has 16 amino acids. CDR3 residues: CASSLTSDRANYGYTF. DNA of the CDR3: TGTGCCAGCAGCTTGACTTCGGACAGGGCTAACTATGGCTACACCTTC.